The TCR beta chain under discussion was sequenced for a study of T cells in tumors after PD-1 blockade. Study as a whole: No patient had prior checkpoint blockade, systemic immunosuppression, or radiotherapy within 4 weeks. Some patients also took daily vismodegib 150 mg during anti-PD-1 treatment. Peripheral blood samples averaged around 33,000 unique clonotypes and 113,528 templates.

Assay: immunoSEQ multiplex PCR; the TCRdb copy retains only in-frame clones and omits some. The table lists tens of thousands of clones, about 80% of them singletons. The clonotype comes from a human donor with basal cell carcinoma. The input for sequencing was PBMCs, taken before anti-PD-1 treatment.

The CDR3 loop is CASSVSGTGVYGYTF. The CDR3 bases are TGTGCCAGCAGCGTATCCGGGACAGGGGTCTATGGCTACACCTTC. The V and J genes are TRBV7-3 and TRBJ1-2; 10 bases are a match to TRBD1. CDR1 is SGHTA, CDR2 FQGTGA, per germline. CDR3 length equals 15 residues. The trim removed 5 bases at V and 4 bases at J, leaving 7 bases unmatched.